The source of this TCR beta chain is a study of T cells in Graves' hyperthyroidism and ophthalmopathy. The sample holds a few counts of this clonotype. The germline gives CDR1 LNHDA, CDR2 SQIVND (reference sequence). Germline trimming cut 4 bases from V and 3 bases from J; bases unmatched to any gene: 8. The CDR3 totals 15 residues. From RNA transcripts, TCR beta CDR3 regions were amplified. Researchers ran a first-round RT-PCR on the TCR CDR3 using the HTBI primer set. TCRdb redid the calling of the multiplex PCR reads with MiXCR, one entry per CDR3 protein. This table has nearly 750,000 distinct CDR3 sequences, roughly 32% appearing once.

The chain combines TRBV19 with TRBJ2-7; 8 positions agree with TRBD1. The sequenced material came from blood. This clonotype originated in a woman in her 40s with Graves' hyperthyroidism. The CDR3 reads CASSTSAGGLYEQYF. The CDR3 nucleotides are TGTGCCAGTAGTACCTCGGCAGGGGGCCTCTACGAGCAGTACTTC.